The 21 T cell receptor beta chains reported below all come from one sample, sequenced in a study of blood T cell repertoires in COVID-19. This table comes from immunoSEQ multiplex PCR, and its TCRdb copy is limited to in-frame clones, with some not included. The data contain 60,000 or so clones, over 80% of them singletons. Sequencing used peripheral blood. The receptor source for this set is a human donor with active COVID-19. The donor label of this sample is uncertain.

The chain is built from TRBV6-5 and TRBJ1-2; 7 bases are a match to TRBD1. The length of the CDR3 is 14 residues. V was pared by 2 bases and J by 4 bases, with 4 bases of the junction left unmatched. Germline values: CDR1 MNHEY, CDR2 SVGAGI. CDR3 sequence (DNA): TGTGCCAGCAGTTACAGGGGGCAAGGCTATGGCTACACCTTC. This codes for CASSYRGQGYGYTF.

The chain recombines TRBV27 with TRBJ1-1, with D possibly matching TRBD1 (5 bases). V shed 3 bases and J shed 5 bases, with 13 bases lying between them. CDR1 and CDR2 from the germline V gene are MNHEY and SMNVEV (reference sequence). The CDR3 length is 14 residues. The CDR3 coding sequence is TGTGCCAGCAGTTTTAACCAGGGCCGAACTGAAGCTTTCTTT. Encoded protein: CASSFNQGRTEAFF.

The gene calls are TRBV18 and TRBJ2-1; D is unresolved. Germline CDR1 is KGHSH and CDR2 is LQKENI. Trimming took 1 base from V and 9 from J, leaving 10 bases between them. The CDR3 contains 13 residues. The CDR3 is CASSPLERGEQFF. As DNA, the CDR3 is TGTGCCAGCTCACCACTCGAGCGAGGTGAGCAGTTCTTC.

This chain connects TRBV5-5 to TRBJ1-2; no clear D gene. Trimming stripped 4 bases from V and 8 bases from J, with 15 bases between. This CDR3 is built from 13 residues. CDR1 and CDR2 (germline): SGHKS, YYEKEE (reference sequence). The CDR3 coding sequence is TGTGCCAGCAGCGTTGGTCCGGGAGCGGGCTACACCTTC. Protein: CASSVGPGAGYTF. Supplemented by reference TRBV5-5 and TRBJ1-2, the full variable domain reads DAGVTQSPTHLIKTRGQQVTLRCSPISGHKSVSWYQQVLGQGPQFIFQYYEKEERGRGNFPDRFSARQFPNYSSELNVNALLLGDSALYLCASSVGPGAGYTFGSGTRLTVV.

This chain links TRBV6-5 with TRBJ2-2; D is unresolved. Germline CDR1 MNHEY, CDR2 SVGAGI. CDR3 length equals 12 residues. V was pared by 6 bases and J by 3 bases, with 5 bases between. CDR3 in DNA: TGTGCCAGCAGCCCATACACCGGGGAGCTGTTTTTT. Translation: CASSPYTGELFF.

The V call is TRBV7-2, the J call TRBJ2-3; D perhaps matches TRBD1 (6 bases). The V end was cut by 5 bases, the J end by 2 bases, with 14 bases between. The CDR3 is 15 amino acids. CDR1 is SGHTA and CDR2 is FQGNSA in the germline V gene. The CDR3 loop reads CASSPGVLITDTQYF. The CDR3, as DNA: TGTGCCAGCAGCCCAGGGGTCCTTATCACAGATACGCAGTATTTT.

The rearrangement links TRBV15 to TRBJ1-2, with 9 nucleotides matching TRBD1. This CDR3 has 13 residues. The V and J ends lost 6 bases and 6 bases, in that order; junction bases with no gene match: 5. Germline-derived CDR1 and CDR2 are LNHNV and YYDKDF (reference sequence). The CDR3 DNA is TGTGCCACCAGGGACAGGGGATTCGATGGCTACACCTTC. Translating gives CATRDRGFDGYTF.

The chain recombines TRBV3-1 (or the pseudogene TRBV3-2) with TRBJ2-2; 10 bases are shared with TRBD2. V shed 1 base, J shed 6 bases, and the junction held 2 bases outside the gene matches. The germline V gene has CDR1 LGHDT and CDR2 YNNKEL (reference sequence). The CDR3 totals 15 residues. The CDR3 reads CASSQGGLAAGELFF. CDR3 nucleotides: TGTGCCAGCAGCCAAGGTGGACTAGCGGCCGGGGAGCTGTTTTTT.

The chain employs TRBV28 and TRBJ2-7, with a weak D call TRBD2 (6 bases). V was clipped by 8 bases and J by 5 bases, with 22 bases between them. The CDR3 contains 15 residues. Germline CDR1 and CDR2: MDHEN and SYDVKM. The DNA of the CDR3 is TGTGCCAGCGGGGACTCGGGGCTAGGGCTAGACGAGCAGTACTTC. This codes for CASGDSGLGLDEQYF.

The chain couples TRBV28 to TRBJ1-5; D unclear. Trimming removed 8 bases from V and 5 bases from J, with 10 bases in between. The CDR3 sequence is 12 residues long. Germline V gene data show CDR1 as MDHEN and CDR2 as SYDVKM. CDR3 sequence reads: CASRISDQPQHF. The CDR3 DNA reads TGTGCCAGCCGAATCTCGGATCAGCCCCAGCATTTT.

The gene calls are TRBV10-3 and TRBJ1-2; D gene uncertain. Trimming left V 3 bases short and J 8 bases short, with 13 bases between. From germline, CDR1 is ENHRY and CDR2 SYGVKD. The CDR3 covers 13 residues. The CDR3 coding sequence is TGTGCCATCAGTGAAGGCGCCAGGCCGGGCTACACCTTC. Protein product: CAISEGARPGYTF.

CDR3 sequence reads: CASSLRPAGMVAYEQYF. The CDR3 coding sequence is TGTGCCAGCAGCTTACGTCCGGCAGGGATGGTGGCCTACGAGCAGTACTTC. The V gene is TRBV5-6, the J gene TRBJ2-7; D possibly corresponds to TRBD1 (5 bases). This CDR3 comprises 17 residues. Looked up from germline, CDR1 is SGHDT and CDR2 is YYEEEE. V was shortened by 2 bases and J by 2 bases, with 20 bases between the two germline ends.

The chain carries TRBV2 and TRBJ2-7; TRBD1 matches 7 bases. J lost 0 bases, V lost 5 bases, and 4 bases had no gene match. CDR1 is SNHLY, CDR2 FYNNEI, per germline. This CDR3 has 14 residues. CDR3 residues: CASSLDRYSYEQYF. The CDR3 nucleotides read TGTGCCAGCAGTTTGGACAGGTACTCCTACGAGCAGTACTTC.

The sample holds one count of this clone. This chain uses TRBV19 with TRBJ1-5; D is unclear. Trimming stripped 3 bases from V and 3 bases from J, with 12 bases between. The CDR3 runs 15 residues. The germline V gene encodes CDR1 LNHDA and CDR2 SQIVND (reference sequence). CDR3: CASSMALWSNQPQHF. The CDR3 DNA sequence: TGTGCCAGTAGTATGGCCCTCTGGTCCAATCAGCCCCAGCATTTT.

The CDR3 coding sequence is TGTGCCAGCAGTCTTACCCCGGGACTAGCGGGGGGGGAAGAGACCCAGTACTTC. As protein: CASSLTPGLAGGEETQYF. The chain uses TRBV27 and TRBJ2-5; the match to TRBD2 covers 16 bases. The J segment lost 3 bases and the V segment lost 5 bases, leaving 9 bases of the junction unmatched. The CDR3 is 18 residues long. In germline, CDR1 is MNHEY, CDR2 SMNVEV (reference sequence).

This rearrangement joins TRBV28 to TRBJ2-1, with D possibly being TRBD2 (6 bases). V was shortened by 1 base and J by 6 bases, with 13 bases between the two germline ends. Germline V gene data show CDR1 as MDHEN and CDR2 as SYDVKM. The CDR3 totals 15 residues. The CDR3 DNA reads as TGTGCCAGCAGTTTATCGGGACTGGTGAGCAATGAGCAGTTCTTC. It codes for CASSLSGLVSNEQFF. Using reference TRBV28 and TRBJ2-1 for the parts outside the CDR3, the full variable domain is DVKVTQSSRYLVKRTGEKVFLECVQDMDHENMFWYRQDPGLGLRLIYFSYDVKMKEKGDIPEGYSVSREKKERFSLILESASTNQTSMYLCASSLSGLVSNEQFFGPGTRLTVL.

The V gene is TRBV7-9, the J gene TRBJ2-1, with 7 bases identical to TRBD2. This CDR3 comprises 16 residues. Germline loops: CDR1 SEHNR, CDR2 FQNEAQ (reference sequence). V gave up 3 bases and J gave up 4 bases; unmatched junction bases: 9. The chain's CDR3 is CASSFAPAGTYNEQFF. DNA of the CDR3: TGTGCCAGCAGCTTTGCCCCAGCGGGAACTTACAATGAGCAGTTCTTC.

V usage is TRBV2 and J usage is TRBJ1-4; maybe TRBD1 (5 bases). Germline CDR1 and CDR2: SNHLY and FYNNEI. V lost 3 bases and J 8 bases, leaving 7 bases between the germline ends. This CDR3 region has 12 residues. Here the CDR3 DNA reads TGTGCCAGCAGTGATCGGGGGGAAAAACTGTTTTTT. Amino acid sequence: CASSDRGEKLFF.

CDR3 amino acids: CAWNSGGEEQYF. CDR3 DNA sequence: TGTGCCTGGAATTCAGGGGGTGAAGAGCAGTACTTC. The chain links TRBV30 to TRBJ2-7; TRBD1 aligns across 7 bases. The CDR3 extends over 12 amino acids. Looked up from germline, CDR1 is GTSNPN and CDR2 is SVGIG (reference sequence). The J segment lost 7 bases and the V segment lost 4 bases, leaving 7 bases of the junction unmatched.

V usage is TRBV5-6 and J usage is TRBJ2-7, with no clear D. V dropped 0 bases and J dropped 5 bases, with 15 bases sitting between them. The CDR3 spans 15 residues. Germline CDR1 is SGHDT and CDR2 is YYEEEE. This chain's CDR3 is CASSLGPSSLDEQYF. CDR3 nucleotide sequence: TGTGCCAGCAGCTTGGGGCCTAGTAGTCTCGACGAGCAGTACTTC.

The chain links TRBV7-2 to TRBJ1-6; D call uncertain. CDR1 and CDR2 from the germline V gene are SGHTA and FQGNSA. Trimming left V 5 bases short and J 9 bases short, with 11 bases between. The CDR3 has 13 residues. This CDR3 is CASSPSGGSPLHF. As DNA, the CDR3 is TGTGCCAGCAGCCCCTCGGGAGGTTCACCCCTCCACTTT.